This T cell receptor beta chain originates from a study of sequential checkpoint blockade in melanoma. The overall study: DNA from 91 pretreatment tumor samples underwent TCRβ immunosequencing. More than 20 patients had tumor biopsies before treatment and at week 13. The study's findings and limits: T-cell fraction and clonality followed PD-L1 and CD8+ counts, not mutational load. In arm A, pretreatment tumor clonality was associated with response.

Using immunoSEQ multiplex PCR, the repertoire was profiled, and TCRdb retains in-frame clones only, with some absent. This table holds 10,000 to 15,000 clones, roughly 25% found once. On this clone itself: Antigen unknown.

Treatment noted: randomized to nivolumab then ipilimumab (arm A) or the reverse (arm B). The sequencing here drew on tumor tissue (inferred from file names), taken from a patient given nivolumab and ipilimumab in sequence. The TCR sequence derives from a human donor with melanoma.

CDR3 sequence (DNA): TGTGCCAGCAGTGAGCACAGGGGGGCCAAAAACATTCAGTACTTC. Translating gives CASSEHRGAKNIQYF. The chain links TRBV25-1 to TRBJ2-4; 8 bases are shared with TRBD1. Germline-derived CDR1 and CDR2 are MGHDK and SYGVNS. Losses at the gene ends were 3 bases for V and 1 base for J; bases not matched to a gene: 2. This CDR3 comprises 15 residues. Looking up the rest from reference TRBV25-1 and TRBJ2-4 gives the full variable domain: EADIYQTPRYLVIGTGKKITLECSQTMGHDKMYWYQQDPGMELHLIHYSYGVNSTEKGDLSSESTVSRIRTEHFPLTLESARPSHTSQYLCASSEHRGAKNIQYFGAGTRLSVL.